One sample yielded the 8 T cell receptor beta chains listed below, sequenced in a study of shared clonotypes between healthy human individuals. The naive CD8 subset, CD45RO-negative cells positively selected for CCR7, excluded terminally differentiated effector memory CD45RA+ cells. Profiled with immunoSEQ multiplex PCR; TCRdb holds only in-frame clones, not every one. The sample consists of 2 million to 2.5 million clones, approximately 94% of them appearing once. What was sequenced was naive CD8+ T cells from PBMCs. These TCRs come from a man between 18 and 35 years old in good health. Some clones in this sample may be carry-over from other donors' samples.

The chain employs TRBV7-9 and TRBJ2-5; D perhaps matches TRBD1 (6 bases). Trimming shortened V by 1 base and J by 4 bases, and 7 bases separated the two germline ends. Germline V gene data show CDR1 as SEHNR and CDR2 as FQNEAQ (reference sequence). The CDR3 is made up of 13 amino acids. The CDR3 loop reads CASSLGTVETQYF. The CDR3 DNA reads TGTGCCAGCAGCTTAGGGACAGTAGAGACCCAGTACTTC.

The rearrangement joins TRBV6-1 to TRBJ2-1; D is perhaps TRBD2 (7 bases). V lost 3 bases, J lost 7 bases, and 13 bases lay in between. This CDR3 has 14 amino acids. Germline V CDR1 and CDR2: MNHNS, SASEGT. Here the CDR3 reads CASSDEGGGNEQFF. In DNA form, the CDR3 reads TGTGCCAGCAGTGACGAGGGGGGAGGGAATGAGCAGTTCTTC.

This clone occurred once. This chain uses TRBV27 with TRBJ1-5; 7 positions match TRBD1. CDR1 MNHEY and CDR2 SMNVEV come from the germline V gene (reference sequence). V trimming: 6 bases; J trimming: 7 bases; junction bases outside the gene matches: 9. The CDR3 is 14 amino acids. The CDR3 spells CASSNVQGQQPQHF. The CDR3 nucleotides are TGTGCCAGCAGCAATGTACAGGGGCAACAGCCCCAGCATTTT.

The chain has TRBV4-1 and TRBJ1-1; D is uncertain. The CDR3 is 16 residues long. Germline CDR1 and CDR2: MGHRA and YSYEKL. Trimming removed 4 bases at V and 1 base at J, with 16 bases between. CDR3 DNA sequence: TGCGCCAGCAGCCCGACCCCAACTTTGGGGAACACTGAAGCTTTCTTT. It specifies CASSPTPTLGNTEAFF.

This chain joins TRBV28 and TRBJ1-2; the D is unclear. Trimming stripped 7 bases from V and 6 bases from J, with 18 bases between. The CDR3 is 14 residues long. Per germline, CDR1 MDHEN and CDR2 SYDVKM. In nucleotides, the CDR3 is TGTGCCAGCACCTACATCTCGTCCACGCATGGCTACACCTTC. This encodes CASTYISSTHGYTF.

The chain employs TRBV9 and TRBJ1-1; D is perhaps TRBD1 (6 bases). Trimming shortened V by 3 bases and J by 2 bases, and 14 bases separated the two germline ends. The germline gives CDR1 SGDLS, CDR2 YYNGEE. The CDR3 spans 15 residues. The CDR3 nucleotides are TGTGCCAGCAGCGAACACGGACAGCCAAACACTGAAGCTTTCTTT. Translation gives CASSEHGQPNTEAFF.

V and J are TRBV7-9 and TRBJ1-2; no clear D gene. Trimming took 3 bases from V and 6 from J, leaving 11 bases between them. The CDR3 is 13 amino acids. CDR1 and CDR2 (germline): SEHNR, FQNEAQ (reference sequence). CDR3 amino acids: CASSLGGRNGYTF. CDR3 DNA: TGTGCCAGCAGCTTGGGAGGCAGGAATGGCTACACCTTC.

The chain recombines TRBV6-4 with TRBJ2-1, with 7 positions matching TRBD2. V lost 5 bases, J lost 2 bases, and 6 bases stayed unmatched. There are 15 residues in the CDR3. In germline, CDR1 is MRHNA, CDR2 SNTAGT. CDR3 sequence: CASSYIAGTYNEQFF. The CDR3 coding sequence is TGTGCCAGCAGTTACATAGCGGGCACCTACAATGAGCAGTTCTTC.